This T cell receptor (beta chain) was found in a study of response to subunit inactivated influenza vaccine. TCRdb ran MiXCR on the RT-PCR reads and lists one entry per CDR3 protein. Among over 800,000 distinct CDR3 sequences listed, over 20% were seen once. A few counts support this clonotype. Antigen unknown. Overall study results and limits: The study's authors posited that every seasonal influenza vaccination enlists few new T cells.

After removal of 7 bases from V and 10 bases from J, the junction contained 9 bases not matched to a gene. Per the germline V gene, CDR1 is SGDLS and CDR2 is YYNGEE. The CDR3 totals 14 residues. This chain links TRBV9 with TRBJ2-1, with TRBD2 matching over 12 bases. This receptor was obtained from a man in his fifties who received an inactivated influenza vaccine. The sequencing here drew on PBMCs from blood, taken around 5 days after vaccination. The CDR3 sequence: CASRAGLAGGEQFF. The CDR3 coding sequence is TGTGCCAGCCGCGCGGGGCTAGCGGGAGGGGAGCAGTTCTTC.